One and the same sample provided the 3 T cell receptor beta chains below, sequenced in a study of T-cell memory formation after mild COVID-19. TCRdb ran MiXCR on the 5' RACE reads and lists one entry per CDR3 protein. The sample carries 350,000 to 500,000 distinct CDR3 sequences, 23% recorded once. Input material: PBMCs or a T cell subset sorted from them (not recorded which). Every receptor here comes from an adult woman who had mild COVID-19 (a few samples of this study predate the infection). Cell type and time point are not known.

The V gene is TRBV27, the J gene TRBJ2-1; 10 bases are a match to TRBD1. V shed 5 bases and J 8 bases; nucleotides not matched to a gene: 12. The CDR3 length is 16 residues. Germline CDR1 MNHEY, CDR2 SMNVEV (reference sequence). The CDR3 is CASSPPTGQGYHEQFF. CDR3 sequence (DNA): TGTGCCAGCAGTCCCCCGACGGGACAGGGGTATCATGAGCAGTTCTTC.

This clonotype was counted a few times. The chain has TRBV2 and TRBJ1-5; D is unresolved. The length of the CDR3 is 13 residues. V gave up 0 bases and J gave up 9 bases, with 9 bases separating them. Germline values: CDR1 SNHLY, CDR2 FYNNEI. This chain's CDR3 is CASSEAGMRPQHF. CDR3 nucleotides: TGTGCCAGCAGTGAAGCAGGGATGCGGCCCCAGCATTTT.

This clonotype was detected a few times. The chain is built from TRBV19 and TRBJ1-5; weak D call: TRBD1 (5 bases). The CDR3 totals 15 residues. The V end lost 6 bases, the J end lost 0 bases, and 12 bases lay between the germline ends. Per the germline V gene, CDR1 is LNHDA and CDR2 is SQIVND (reference sequence). CDR3 in amino acids: CASRRDVISNQPQHF. The CDR3, as DNA: TGTGCCAGTAGACGGGACGTTATTAGCAATCAGCCCCAGCATTTT.